Below are 17 T cell receptor beta chains sequenced from a single sample in a study of PD-1 blockade in classical Hodgkin lymphoma. Assay: immunoSEQ multiplex PCR; the TCRdb copy retains only in-frame clones and omits some. Found here are 4,000 to 4,500 clones, just under 80% of them singletons; the top ten hold roughly 38%. Each patient's relapse followed autologous stem cell transplantation, and brentuximab vedotin exposure varied. The sequencing used peripheral blood mononuclear cells (PBMCs), collected at baseline. The receptors here all came from a human donor with classical Hodgkin lymphoma.

This chain joins TRBV10-3 and TRBJ1-4; 7 positions match TRBD1. The CDR3 spans 14 residues. Germline V CDR1 and CDR2: ENHRY, SYGVKD. V lost 8 bases and J lost 6; bases outside the gene matches: 9. The CDR3 sequence: CAIREDREDEKLFF. The DNA of the CDR3 is TGTGCCATCCGGGAAGACAGGGAGGATGAAAAACTGTTTTTT.

This clone has more than one count but fewer than ten. V is TRBV19 and J is TRBJ1-3; D unresolved. Germline CDR1 and CDR2: LNHDA and SQIVND (reference sequence). Trimming removed 5 bases at V and 4 bases at J, with 15 bases between. The CDR3 runs to 15 residues. CDR3 sequence: CASSADPSGGNTIYF. CDR3 nucleotides: TGTGCCAGTAGTGCGGACCCCTCGGGAGGAAACACCATATATTTT. Full variable domain (missing parts from reference TRBV19 and TRBJ1-3): DGGITQSPKYLFRKEGQNVTLSCEQNLNHDAMYWYRQDPGQGLRLIYYSQIVNDFQKGDIAEGYSVSREKKESFPLTVTSAQKNPTAFYLCASSADPSGGNTIYFGEGSWLTVV.

The gene calls are TRBV28 and TRBJ2-5; 7 nucleotides agree with TRBD1. The CDR3 runs to 14 residues. The V gene's germline CDR1 is MDHEN and CDR2 SYDVKM. The ends lost 5 bases at V and 2 bases at J; junction bases unmatched: 5. The CDR3 bases are TGTGCCAGCAGTACGACGACAGGGCAAGAGACCCAGTACTTC. It encodes CASSTTTGQETQYF.

The CDR3, as DNA: TGTGCCAGCAGCTTAGCCGTGGAGGCTAATGAAAAACTGTTTTTT. It encodes CASSLAVEANEKLFF. This chain uses TRBV7-2 with TRBJ1-4, with D unclear. Trimming shortened V by 0 bases and J by 3 bases, and 8 bases separated the two germline ends. The CDR3 covers 15 residues. Germline lookup yields CDR1 SGHTA and CDR2 FQGNSA.

The V gene is TRBV19, the J gene TRBJ1-2, with TRBD1 matching over 7 bases. With V trimmed by 4 bases and J by 5 bases, 10 bases remained unmatched. This CDR3 is 15 amino acids long. Germline assignment: CDR1 LNHDA and CDR2 SQIVND (reference sequence). CDR3 residues: CASSRPGQHSYGYTF. The CDR3 DNA reads TGTGCCAGTAGTAGACCGGGACAGCATTCTTATGGCTACACCTTC. Full variable domain (missing parts from reference TRBV19 and TRBJ1-2): DGGITQSPKYLFRKEGQNVTLSCEQNLNHDAMYWYRQDPGQGLRLIYYSQIVNDFQKGDIAEGYSVSREKKESFPLTVTSAQKNPTAFYLCASSRPGQHSYGYTFGSGTRLTVV.

This clone was picked up a small number of times. The CDR3 region has the DNA TGTGCCAGCAGCCTCGGGACAGGGAATTCACCCCTCCACTTT. Translating gives CASSLGTGNSPLHF. The chain combines TRBV28 with TRBJ1-6; TRBD1 agrees at 9 bases. Germline trimming cut 6 bases from V and 7 bases from J; bases unmatched to any gene: 4. The CDR3 consists of 14 residues. Germline CDR1 and CDR2: MDHEN and SYDVKM.

The chain is built from TRBV5-4 and TRBJ2-5; D gene ambiguous. Trimming removed 0 bases from V and 0 bases from J, with 6 bases in between. The CDR3 totals 14 residues. Germline lookup yields CDR1 SGHNT and CDR2 YYREEE (reference sequence). The CDR3: CASSLARNQETQYF. The CDR3 DNA is TGTGCCAGCAGCTTGGCACGGAACCAAGAGACCCAGTACTTC. Variable domain in full (rest from reference TRBV5-4 and TRBJ2-5): ETGVTQSPTHLIKTRGQQVTLRCSSQSGHNTVSWYQQALGQGPQFIFQYYREEENGRGNFPPRFSGLQFPNYSSELNVNALELDDSALYLCASSLARNQETQYFGPGTRLLVL.

J is TRBJ1-6 and V is TRBV6-5; D is unclear. V lost 0 bases and J 4 bases, leaving 10 bases between the germline ends. Germline V gives CDR1 MNHEY, CDR2 SVGAGI. CDR3 length: 16 amino acids. DNA of the CDR3: TGTGCCAGCAGTTACTCGCCTGGACCGTATAATTCACCCCTCCACTTT. It yields the protein CASSYSPGPYNSPLHF.

This clone was detected a few times. The junction and the germline gene differ at one end; a read error may be behind it. The rearrangement links TRBV15 to TRBJ2-3; the match to TRBD2 covers 11 bases. CDR1 is LNHNV and CDR2 is YYDKDF in the germline V gene (reference sequence). The CDR3 totals 18 residues. CDR3 nucleotide sequence: TGTGCCACCAGCGGAGACACTTTAGCGGGAGGGCCGAGAGATACGCAGTATTTT. It yields the protein CATSGDTLAGGPRDTQYF.

The chain recombines TRBV28 with TRBJ1-5; 7 positions agree with TRBD1. CDR1 is MDHEN and CDR2 is SYDVKM in the germline V gene. V lost 1 base to trimming and J lost 3 bases; unmatched junction nucleotides: 9. This CDR3 has 17 residues. The CDR3 coding sequence is TGTGCCAGCAGTTTATTCCGTGGGACAGAGATCAATCAGCCCCAGCATTTT. Encoded protein: CASSLFRGTEINQPQHF. Together with reference TRBV28 and TRBJ1-5, the CDR3 gives the full variable domain: DVKVTQSSRYLVKRTGEKVFLECVQDMDHENMFWYRQDPGLGLRLIYFSYDVKMKEKGDIPEGYSVSREKKERFSLILESASTNQTSMYLCASSLFRGTEINQPQHFGDGTRLSIL.

By its share, this clone is large. This sequence joins TRBV5-6 and TRBJ1-2; weak D call: TRBD1 (6 bases). CDR1 and CDR2 (germline): SGHDT, YYEEEE. This CDR3 is built from 13 residues. Deletions cut 3 bases from V and 2 bases from J, with 8 bases between. CDR3 loop: CASSSGQNYGYTF. In nucleotides, the CDR3 is TGTGCCAGCAGCTCCGGACAGAACTATGGCTACACCTTC.

The chain is built from TRBV5-6 and TRBJ2-4; 7 nucleotides match TRBD2. The junction had 9 bases not matched to a gene; V was cut back by 3 bases and J by 12 bases. Germline lookup yields CDR1 SGHDT and CDR2 YYEEEE. The CDR3 has 13 amino acids. CDR3 region: CASSSPGRGSQYF. The CDR3 coding sequence is TGTGCCAGCAGCTCCCCAGGGAGGGGATCTCAGTACTTC.

This clone was found once. The chain uses TRBV28 and TRBJ2-1; tentative D call: TRBD2 (5 bases). The CDR3 runs to 15 residues. Trimming stripped 2 bases from V and 3 bases from J, with 11 bases between. The germline CDR1 and CDR2 sequences are MDHEN and SYDVKM. The CDR3 DNA follows: TGTGCCAGCAGTTTAGAGGCGGGCAGCTACAATGAGCAGTTCTTC. Translating it yields CASSLEAGSYNEQFF. The entire variable domain, with the rest obtained from reference TRBV28 and TRBJ2-1, is as follows: DVKVTQSSRYLVKRTGEKVFLECVQDMDHENMFWYRQDPGLGLRLIYFSYDVKMKEKGDIPEGYSVSREKKERFSLILESASTNQTSMYLCASSLEAGSYNEQFFGPGTRLTVL.

This sequence joins TRBV6-1 and TRBJ2-1, with unresolved D. CDR1 MNHNS and CDR2 SASEGT come from the germline V gene. The ends were cut back, 2 bases at V and 9 bases at J, with 8 bases in the middle. This CDR3 has 12 amino acids. CDR3: CASSERSFEQFF. CDR3 nucleotide sequence: TGTGCCAGCAGTGAACGTTCTTTTGAGCAGTTCTTC.

The chain combines TRBV5-6 with TRBJ1-1, with TRBD1 as a possible D gene (5 bases). Trimming shortened V by 4 bases and J by 3 bases, and 16 bases separated the two germline ends. Germline-derived CDR1 and CDR2 are SGHDT and YYEEEE. The CDR3 loop spans 15 amino acids. The DNA for the CDR3 is TGTGCCAGCAGCGGACGGGACGGATGGGACACTGAAGCTTTCTTT. It translates to CASSGRDGWDTEAFF. Together with reference TRBV5-6 and TRBJ1-1, the CDR3 gives the full variable domain: DAGVTQSPTHLIKTRGQQVTLRCSPKSGHDTVSWYQQALGQGPQFIFQYYEEEERQRGNFPDRFSGHQFPNYSSELNVNALLLGDSALYLCASSGRDGWDTEAFFGQGTRLTVV.

DNA of the CDR3: TGCGCCAGCAGCCCCGGACTAGCGGGGGGTGTGAGCACCGGGGAGCTGTTTTTT. Translating gives CASSPGLAGGVSTGELFF. This sequence joins TRBV5-1 and TRBJ2-2; 14 bases line up with TRBD2. This CDR3 has 18 amino acids. V lost 4 bases and J lost 4; bases outside the gene matches: 9. Germline CDR1 is SGHRS and CDR2 is YFSETQ.

V and J are TRBV5-6 and TRBJ2-7; 9 bases are a match to TRBD1. Germline-derived CDR1 and CDR2 are SGHDT and YYEEEE. Germline trimming cut 10 bases from V and 5 bases from J; bases unmatched to any gene: 7. The CDR3 spans 12 residues. The CDR3 sequence is CASDRGRNEQYF. For the CDR3, the DNA is TGTGCCTCGGACAGGGGAAGAAACGAGCAGTACTTC.